What follows describes a single TCR beta chain. The target of this receptor is not known. No much larger clonotype is one base removed from it; base qualities were not supplied. What the time point label conveys for this sample: cells obtained before transplantation from donor or recipient. CD3+CD4+ and CD3+CD8+ populations were FACS-sorted from unstimulated pre-transplant donor and recipient cells taken from spleen or lymph nodes. The sample belongs to a study of graft-versus-host responses after intestinal transplantation (dated by TCRdb to the early 2020s). About the full investigation: The transplants that recipients received were multivisceral, liver-intestinal, or isolated intestinal. The cohort enrolled approximately 24 intestinal transplant recipients, one of whom was a retransplant, and a few patients without pretransplant specimens were excluded. Alloreactive clones were identified by sequencing pre-transplant mixed lymphocyte reaction products and comparing these products with unstimulated pre-transplant donor and recipient T cells. Instead of going to the commercial service, samples from a few later patients were sequenced in-house on an Illumina MiSeq and processed with MiXCR. A peak of at least 4% donor T cells among recipient peripheral blood mononuclear cells was the definition used for donor T cell macrochimerism. Every recipient was given anti-thymocyte globulin induction, followed by about three years of maintenance tacrolimus and steroids. After intestinal transplantation, graft-versus-host and host-versus-graft alloreactive T cell clones in the graft, circulation and bone marrow were tracked using bulk TCR-beta CDR3 sequencing. Broad study findings and their caveats: Early after transplant, peak levels of circulating GvH clones were found to be associated with declines in HvG clones. In patients with donor T cell macrochimerism, the allografts had high GvH to HvG T cell clonal ratios. The relatively low number and heterogeneity of intestinal transplant patients limited the conclusions. GvH clones were found in recipient bone marrow, and some of the GvH clones appeared earlier in ileal mucosa or blood, which is consistent with an intestinal mucosal origin.

The library was made by the immunoSEQ multiplex PCR assay. In most patients, genomic DNA was isolated using the Qiagen DNeasy Blood and Tissue Kit and sent frozen to Adaptive Biotechnologies for TCR sequencing. For most patients, genomic DNA was subjected to high-throughput TCR-beta CDR3 sequencing by Adaptive Biotechnologies. The study's processing was this. Adaptive's ImmunoSEQ software supplied the TCR sequencing data for 15 to 20 patients, while MiXCR and VDJtools were used to process a few other patients. To correct CD4 versus CD8 sorting errors, sequences present in both subsets at a frequency ratio below 5:1 were removed. CDR3 nucleotide sequences shared between donor and recipient were removed because the origin of such sequences could not be assigned. To be classed as alloreactive, a clone needed at least 2-fold expansion over unstimulated cells and a minimum CFSE-low frequency of 0.002% (template counts) or 0.001% (read counts). Clones detected in sequenced pre-transplant spleen, lymph node, or MLR CFSE-low populations of the donor or recipient were defined as mappable. Cumulative frequency of alloreactive clones was calculated as a percentage of all sequences weighted by copy number. Drawn from immuneACCESS, this table holds only the in-frame rearrangements with V and J called that TCRdb kept. Clones are partly lost; checked studies trace under half to an unresolved V gene and leave the rest unexplained. V, J and clone size reflect that table, while D and trimming were determined from the DNA. This sample gives 90,000 to 130,000 clones in total; around 93% of them show up just once. The ten largest clones capture around 0.55% of the sample.

This receptor was obtained from a human donor who received an intestinal transplant. The sample consisted of unstimulated CD8+ T cells sorted from spleen or lymph node cells, taken before intestinal transplant.

The CDR3 loop reads CASSPGDMVYEQYF. Read as DNA, the sequence is TGCGCCAGCAGCCCGGGGGATATGGTTTACGAGCAGTACTTC. The rearrangement combines TRBV4-1 with TRBJ2-7; the D segment could be TRBD2, given 6 matching bases. V is clipped by 4 bases and J by 4 bases, and the sequence between their germline boundaries is 14 bases long. The CDR3 contains 14 residues, cysteine and phenylalanine counted. The only DNA kept is the CDR3, 42 bases in frame from the first base. The germline V gene sets CDR1 to MGHRA and CDR2 to YSYEKL.